These 13 T cell receptor beta chains came from one sample sequenced in a study of CD8 T cells in Susac syndrome (dated by TCRdb to about 2019). The library was made by the immunoSEQ multiplex PCR assay. RNA was extracted using the RNeasy kit, and roughly 0.45 to 1 microgram was reverse transcribed with random hexamers. Using fastp at Q25 and MiXCR, TCRdb reprocessed the public reads and kept productive beta chains. Under each unique CDR3 protein, matching rows form one entry showing the most common genes and DNA. The sample table records about 150,000 distinct CDR3 sequences; almost 96% of these occur just once. Of the sample, more than 0.075% falls within the top ten clones. Specimen: CD4+ T cells from PBMCs. These receptors originate from a human donor with Susac syndrome.

The chain couples TRBV15 to TRBJ2-5; 7 bases are shared with TRBD1. Germline V gives CDR1 LNHNV, CDR2 YYDKDF (reference sequence). J was trimmed by 3 bases and V by 1 base; bases with no gene match: 5. CDR3 size: 15 residues. The CDR3 DNA reads as TGTGCCACCAGCAGAGTTGGGACAGCCAAAGAGACCCAGTACTTC. It translates to CATSRVGTAKETQYF.

The table lists this clonotype with a few counts. The V call is TRBV29-1, the J call TRBJ2-3, with a tentative D call TRBD1 (5 bases). Germline lookup yields CDR1 SQVTM and CDR2 ANQGSEA. Deletions cut 4 bases from V and 3 bases from J, with 11 bases between. The length of the CDR3 is 13 residues. This CDR3 is CSVAGRVTDTQYF. The CDR3, as DNA: TGCAGCGTTGCCGGCAGGGTGACAGATACGCAGTATTTT.

CDR3 DNA: TGCGCCAGCAGCCTGAGGGACGGAAGAAATGAAAAACTGTTTTTT. This sequence encodes CASSLRDGRNEKLFF. This chain joins TRBV4-1 and TRBJ1-4; weak D call: TRBD1 (5 bases). Germline V gene data show CDR1 as MGHRA and CDR2 as YSYEKL. The CDR3 runs 15 residues. The V gene lost 4 bases and the J gene lost 5 bases, with 14 bases spanning the gap.

This chain uses TRBV20-1 with TRBJ1-5; a weak D match, TRBD1 (6 bases). The germline V gene encodes CDR1 DFQATT and CDR2 SNEGSKA (reference sequence). The CDR3 length is 18 residues. The V and J ends lost 3 bases and 1 base respectively, with 22 bases between them. The CDR3 is CSASFPTGQGPSNQPQHF. The CDR3 DNA reads as TGCAGTGCTAGTTTCCCTACAGGGCAGGGCCCAAGCAATCAGCCCCAGCATTTT.

The chain couples TRBV11-2 to TRBJ1-2; 11 bases agree with TRBD1. The CDR3 sequence is 15 residues long. The trim removed 5 bases at V and 7 bases at J, leaving 9 bases unmatched. The germline V gene encodes CDR1 SGHAT and CDR2 FQNNGV. This chain's CDR3 is CASSRRTGGEGGYTF. The CDR3 DNA reads TGTGCCAGCAGCCGGAGGACAGGGGGCGAAGGTGGCTACACCTTC. Filled out from reference TRBV11-2 and TRBJ1-2, the complete variable domain reads EAGVAQSPRYKIIEKRQSVAFWCNPISGHATLYWYQQILGQGPKLLIQFQNNGVVDDSQLPKDRFSAERLKGVDSTLKIQPAKLEDSAVYLCASSRRTGGEGGYTFGSGTRLTVV.

In this sample, this clonotype turned up once. The CDR3 coding sequence is TGTGCCAGCAGCCAAGGGTGGGGCCGCGGGGAAGAGACCCAGTACTTC. Protein product: CASSQGWGRGEETQYF. The chain links TRBV3-1 to TRBJ2-5; tentative D call: TRBD2 (6 bases). The ends were cut back, 1 base at V and 3 bases at J, with 15 bases in the middle. This CDR3 comprises 16 residues. Germline CDR1 reads LGHDT; CDR2 reads YNNKEL (reference sequence).

This clonotype was detected once. This chain connects TRBV20-1 to TRBJ2-7; 12 bases map to TRBD1. CDR1 and CDR2 from the germline V gene are DFQATT and SNEGSKA (reference sequence). V dropped 5 bases and J dropped 3; count of bases not matched to a gene: 8. This CDR3 contains 15 residues. DNA of the CDR3: TGCAGTGCTCCGGGACAGGGGGCTTTGGGCTACGAGCAGTACTTC. Its translation: CSAPGQGALGYEQYF.

V is TRBV15 and J is TRBJ2-6; D may be TRBD2 (6 bases). V shed 4 bases and J shed 2 bases, with 12 bases lying between them. The CDR3 is 16 amino acids. CDR1 and CDR2 (germline): LNHNV, YYDKDF (reference sequence). The CDR3 sequence: CATSKTWEAGANVLTF. The CDR3 nucleotides read TGTGCCACCAGCAAGACCTGGGAGGCTGGGGCCAACGTCCTGACTTTC.

Comments on this clonotype: A junction end diverges from the germline sequence, so it may reflect a read error. The chain carries TRBV6-1 and TRBJ1-1; D remains unclear. This CDR3 spans 11 amino acids. CDR1 and CDR2 (germline): MNHNS, SASEGT. CDR3 in DNA: TGTGCCAGCAGTGATAGGGTGGACCACGAGTTT. Protein: CASSDRVDHEF.

The rearrangement joins TRBV12-3 or TRBV12-4 to TRBJ2-4, with 8 bases matching TRBD1. V dropped 2 bases and J dropped 4; count of bases not matched to a gene: 4. This CDR3 spans 15 amino acids. CDR3: CASSLSGQGKNIQYF. CDR3 nucleotide sequence: TGTGCCAGCAGTTTATCAGGACAGGGAAAAAACATTCAGTACTTC.

This chain links TRBV5-8 with TRBJ2-1; D is possibly TRBD2 (6 bases). Germline values: CDR1 SGHTS, CDR2 YDEGEE. Trimming left V 4 bases short and J 4 bases short, with 15 bases between. The CDR3 has 15 amino acids. CDR3 DNA sequence: TGTGCCAGCAGCCGTGGCCTAGCGCCTTACAATGAGCAGTTCTTC. Its translation is CASSRGLAPYNEQFF.

The J gene is TRBJ2-5, the V gene TRBV12-3 or TRBV12-4, with D unclear. The CDR3 covers 13 residues. V was cut by 3 bases and J by 3 bases, with 8 bases left in between. The CDR3 DNA is TGTGCCAGCAGTTTCGCGAGAAAAGAGACCCAGTACTTC. Protein sequence: CASSFARKETQYF.

The chain is built from TRBV5-1 and TRBJ2-3, with D uncertain. The V gene's germline CDR1 is SGHRS and CDR2 YFSETQ. With 4 bases removed from V and 2 bases from J, the gap between germline ends came to 8 bases. CDR3 length: 13 amino acids. The CDR3 here is CASSSPATDTQYF. The CDR3 DNA reads TGCGCCAGCAGCAGCCCGGCCACAGATACGCAGTATTTT.